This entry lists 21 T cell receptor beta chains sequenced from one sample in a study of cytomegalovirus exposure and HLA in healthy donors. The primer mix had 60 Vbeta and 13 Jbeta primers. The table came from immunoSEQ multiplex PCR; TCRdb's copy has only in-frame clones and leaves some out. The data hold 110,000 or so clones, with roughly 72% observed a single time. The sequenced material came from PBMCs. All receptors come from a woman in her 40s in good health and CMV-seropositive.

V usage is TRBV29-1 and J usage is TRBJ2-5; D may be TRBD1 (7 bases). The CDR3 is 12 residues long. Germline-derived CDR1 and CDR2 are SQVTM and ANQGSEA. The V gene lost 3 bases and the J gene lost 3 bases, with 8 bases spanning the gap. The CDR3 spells CSVDRGEETQYF. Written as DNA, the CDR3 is TGCAGCGTTGACAGGGGGGAAGAGACCCAGTACTTC.

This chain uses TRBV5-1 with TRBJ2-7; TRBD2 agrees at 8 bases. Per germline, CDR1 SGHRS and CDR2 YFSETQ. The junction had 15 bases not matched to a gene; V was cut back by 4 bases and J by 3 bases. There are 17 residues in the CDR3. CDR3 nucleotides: TGCGCCAGCAGCCGCGGTGGTAGCGGGATCCAAATCTACGAGCAGTACTTC. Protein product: CASSRGGSGIQIYEQYF.

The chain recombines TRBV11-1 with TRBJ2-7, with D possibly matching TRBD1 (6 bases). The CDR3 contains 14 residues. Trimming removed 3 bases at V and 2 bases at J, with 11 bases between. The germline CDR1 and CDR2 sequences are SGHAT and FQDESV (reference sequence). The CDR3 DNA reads TGTGCCAGCAGCTTTTGGGGGCCGACCTACGAGCAGTACTTC. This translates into CASSFWGPTYEQYF. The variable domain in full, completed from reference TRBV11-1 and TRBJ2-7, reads EAEVAQSPRYKITEKSQAVAFWCDPISGHATLYWYRQILGQGPELLVQFQDESVVDDSQLPKDRFSAERLKGVDSTLKIQPAELGDSAMYLCASSFWGPTYEQYFGPGTRLTVT.

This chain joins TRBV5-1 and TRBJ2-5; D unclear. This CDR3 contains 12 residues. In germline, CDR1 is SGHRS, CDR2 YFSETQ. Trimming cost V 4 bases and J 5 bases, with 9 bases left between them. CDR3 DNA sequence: TGCGCCAGCAGCGACCCCGGGGAGACCCAGTACTTC. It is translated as CASSDPGETQYF.

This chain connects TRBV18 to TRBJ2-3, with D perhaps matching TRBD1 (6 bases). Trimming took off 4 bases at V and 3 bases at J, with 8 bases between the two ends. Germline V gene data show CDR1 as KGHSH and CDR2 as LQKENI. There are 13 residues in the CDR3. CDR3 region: CASSLQGTDTQYF. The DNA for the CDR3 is TGTGCCAGCTCACTCCAGGGGACAGATACGCAGTATTTT.

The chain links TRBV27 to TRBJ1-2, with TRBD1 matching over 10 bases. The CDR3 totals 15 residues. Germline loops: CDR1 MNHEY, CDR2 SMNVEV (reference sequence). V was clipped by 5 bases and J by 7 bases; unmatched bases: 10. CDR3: CASSVRQGAMGGYTF. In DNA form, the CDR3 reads TGTGCCAGCAGTGTCCGACAGGGGGCGATGGGTGGCTACACCTTC.

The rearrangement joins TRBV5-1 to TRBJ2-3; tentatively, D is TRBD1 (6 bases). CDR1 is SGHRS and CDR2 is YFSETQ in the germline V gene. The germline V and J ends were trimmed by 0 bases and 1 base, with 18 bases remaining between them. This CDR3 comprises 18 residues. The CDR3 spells CASSLVVFVGAGTDTQYF. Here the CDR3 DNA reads TGCGCCAGCAGCTTGGTTGTGTTCGTGGGGGCAGGCACAGATACGCAGTATTTT.

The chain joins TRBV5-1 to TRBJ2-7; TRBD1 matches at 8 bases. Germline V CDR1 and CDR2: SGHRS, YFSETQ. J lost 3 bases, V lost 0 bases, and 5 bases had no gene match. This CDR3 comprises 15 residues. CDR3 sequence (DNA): TGCGCCAGCAGCTTGGTCGGGACAGGAGGCTACGAGCAGTACTTC. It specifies CASSLVGTGGYEQYF.

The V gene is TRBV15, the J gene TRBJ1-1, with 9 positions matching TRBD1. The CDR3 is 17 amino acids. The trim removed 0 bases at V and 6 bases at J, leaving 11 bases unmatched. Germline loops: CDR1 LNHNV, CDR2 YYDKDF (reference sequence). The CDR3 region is CATSRDIPGQGIAEAFF. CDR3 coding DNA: TGTGCCACCAGCAGAGATATTCCGGGACAGGGTATAGCTGAAGCTTTCTTT.

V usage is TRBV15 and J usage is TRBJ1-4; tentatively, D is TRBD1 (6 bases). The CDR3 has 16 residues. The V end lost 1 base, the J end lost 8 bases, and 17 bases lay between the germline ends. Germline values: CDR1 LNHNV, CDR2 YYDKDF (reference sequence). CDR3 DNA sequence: TGTGCCACCAGCAGAGCGTGGGCAGGGGCGGAAGAAAAACTGTTTTTT. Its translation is CATSRAWAGAEEKLFF.

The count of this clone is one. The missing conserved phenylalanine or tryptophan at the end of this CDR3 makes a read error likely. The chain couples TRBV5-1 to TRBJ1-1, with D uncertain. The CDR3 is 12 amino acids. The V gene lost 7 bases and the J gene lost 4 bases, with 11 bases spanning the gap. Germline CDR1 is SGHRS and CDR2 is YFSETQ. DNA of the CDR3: TGCGCCAGCTGGAACCCAGGCACTGAAGCTTTCTCT. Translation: CASWNPGTEAFS.

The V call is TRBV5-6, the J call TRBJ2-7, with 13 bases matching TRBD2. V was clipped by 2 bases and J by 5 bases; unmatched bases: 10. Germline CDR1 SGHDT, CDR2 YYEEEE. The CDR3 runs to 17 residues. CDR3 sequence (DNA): TGTGCCAGCAGCTTAGTCTGGACTAGCGGGAGAATGGACGAGCAGTACTTC. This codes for CASSLVWTSGRMDEQYF.

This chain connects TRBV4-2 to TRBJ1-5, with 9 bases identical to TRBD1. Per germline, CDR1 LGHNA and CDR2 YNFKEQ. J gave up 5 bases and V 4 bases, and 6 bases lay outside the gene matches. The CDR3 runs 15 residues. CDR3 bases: TGTGCCAGCAGCCCTGGGACAGGGAGTGATCAGCCCCAGCATTTT. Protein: CASSPGTGSDQPQHF.

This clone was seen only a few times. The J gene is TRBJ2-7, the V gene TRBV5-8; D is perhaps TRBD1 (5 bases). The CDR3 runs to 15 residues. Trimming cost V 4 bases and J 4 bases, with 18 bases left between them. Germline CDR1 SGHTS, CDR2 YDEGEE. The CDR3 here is CASSLPPYQGYEQYF. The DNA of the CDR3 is TGTGCCAGCAGCCTCCCACCATATCAGGGTTACGAGCAGTACTTC.

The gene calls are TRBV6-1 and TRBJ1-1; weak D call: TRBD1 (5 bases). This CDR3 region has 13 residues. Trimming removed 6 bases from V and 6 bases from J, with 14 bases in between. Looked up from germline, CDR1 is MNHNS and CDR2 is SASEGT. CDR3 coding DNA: TGTGCCAGCAGCCCTCCTGGGGGGGCTGAAGCTTTCTTT. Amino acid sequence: CASSPPGGAEAFF.

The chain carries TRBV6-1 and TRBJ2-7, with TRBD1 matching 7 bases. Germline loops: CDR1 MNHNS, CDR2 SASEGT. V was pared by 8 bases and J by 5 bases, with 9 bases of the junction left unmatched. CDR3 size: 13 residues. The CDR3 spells CASSRQGVDEQYF. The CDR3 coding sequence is TGTGCCAGCTCTAGGCAGGGGGTTGACGAGCAGTACTTC.

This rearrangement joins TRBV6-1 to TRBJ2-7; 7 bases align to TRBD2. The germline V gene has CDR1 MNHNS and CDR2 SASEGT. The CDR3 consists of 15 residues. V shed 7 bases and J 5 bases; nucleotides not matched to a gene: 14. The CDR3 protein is CASTTGGKRSHEQYF. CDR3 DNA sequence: TGTGCCAGCACCACCGGGGGGAAAAGGTCTCACGAGCAGTACTTC.

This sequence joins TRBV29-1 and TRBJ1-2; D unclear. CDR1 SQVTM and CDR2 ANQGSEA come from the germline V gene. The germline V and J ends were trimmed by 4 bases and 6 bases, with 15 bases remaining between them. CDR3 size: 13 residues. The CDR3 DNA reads TGCAGCGTTGGCATCCGGCGGCTAAATGGCTACACCTTC. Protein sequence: CSVGIRRLNGYTF.

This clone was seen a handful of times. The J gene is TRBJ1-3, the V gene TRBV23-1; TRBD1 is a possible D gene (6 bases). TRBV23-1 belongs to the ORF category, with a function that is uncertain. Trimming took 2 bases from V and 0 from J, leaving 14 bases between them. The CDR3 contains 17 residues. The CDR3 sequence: CASSQERGRDSGNTIYF. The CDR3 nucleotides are TGCGCCAGCAGTCAAGAAAGGGGGAGAGACTCTGGAAACACCATATATTTT.

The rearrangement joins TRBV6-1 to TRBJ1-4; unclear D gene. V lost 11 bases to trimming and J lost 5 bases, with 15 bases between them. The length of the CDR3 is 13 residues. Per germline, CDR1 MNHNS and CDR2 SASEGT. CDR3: CALQEEENEKLFF. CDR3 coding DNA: TGTGCCTTGCAGGAGGAGGAAAATGAAAAACTGTTTTTT.

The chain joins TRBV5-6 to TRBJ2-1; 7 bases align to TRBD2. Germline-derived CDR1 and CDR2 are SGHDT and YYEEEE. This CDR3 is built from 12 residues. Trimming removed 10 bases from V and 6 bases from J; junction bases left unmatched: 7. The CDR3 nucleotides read TGTGCCGGGGGGGAAGGGACCAATGAGCAGTTCTTC. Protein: CAGGEGTNEQFF.